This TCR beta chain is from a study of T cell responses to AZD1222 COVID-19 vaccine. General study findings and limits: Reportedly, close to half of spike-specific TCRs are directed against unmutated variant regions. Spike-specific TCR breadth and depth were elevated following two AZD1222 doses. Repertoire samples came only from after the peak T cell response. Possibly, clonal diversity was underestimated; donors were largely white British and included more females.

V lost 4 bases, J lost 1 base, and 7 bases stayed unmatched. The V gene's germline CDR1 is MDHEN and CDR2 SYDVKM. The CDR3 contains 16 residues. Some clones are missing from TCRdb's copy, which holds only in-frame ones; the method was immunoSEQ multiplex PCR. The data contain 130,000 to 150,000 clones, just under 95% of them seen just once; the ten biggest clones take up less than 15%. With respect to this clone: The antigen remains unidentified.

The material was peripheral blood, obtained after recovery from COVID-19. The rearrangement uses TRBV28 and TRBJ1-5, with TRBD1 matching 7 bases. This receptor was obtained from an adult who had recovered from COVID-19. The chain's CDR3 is CASSSPTGLSNQPQHF. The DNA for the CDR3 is TGTGCCAGCAGTTCTCCGACAGGGTTAAGCAATCAGCCCCAGCATTTT.